The clone carrying this TCR beta chain was seen a single time. Patients with active juvenile idiopathic arthritis donated these samples. Clones were read by immunoSEQ multiplex PCR, and TCRdb kept only the in-frame ones, dropping some. The table lists fewer than 35,000 clones, around 95% of them singletons. The data derive from a study of circulating and synovial CD4+ cells in juvenile arthritis. Source material: CD4+ T cells from blood. The sequence derives from a human donor with juvenile idiopathic arthritis.

CDR3 coding DNA: TGTGCCTGGACAGCCGGGACAGGGGGGTATGGCTACACCTTC. It encodes CAWTAGTGGYGYTF. The V gene is TRBV30, the J gene TRBJ1-2; 11 bases are shared with TRBD1. The CDR3 runs 14 residues. V lost 4 bases and J lost 5; bases outside the gene matches: 6. Germline V gene sequence: CDR1 GTSNPN, CDR2 SVGIG (reference sequence).